Sequencing of this TCR beta chain was carried out in a study of blood T cell repertoires in COVID-19 (dated by TCRdb to about 2020). A note on the overall study: The collaborator samples originated in the United States, Italy and Spain and spanned the acute and convalescent phases of COVID-19. The repertoires were made available in a free public database intended to serve as a resource for research on the immune response to SARS-CoV-2. Nearly every sample came with metadata listing a de-identified subject ID, COVID-19 status, age in years and sex. HLA class I and class II types, where available, came from metadata supplied by the sample provider rather than from assay-based typing. Deeply sampled blood TCRbeta repertoires from subjects exposed to, actively infected with, or recovered from COVID-19 were included in the dataset. The samples were drawn from the first 160 participants of the ongoing ImmuneRACE study and from 1,254 subjects provided by 6 global collaborators. The prospective study material was composed of cDNA or gDNA derived from T cells, B-cell-depleted T cells, or PBMCs.

V and J lose 1 base and 0 bases, and a span of 12 bases separates them. For CDR1 and CDR2, the germline V gene lists MRHNA and SNTAGT. The CDR3 sequence holds 16 residues, the cysteine and phenylalanine included. Only the CDR3 region is kept as DNA, spanning 48 bases read in frame from base 1. On this clone: Its binding antigen is unknown. The input lacks base qualities; no much larger clone sits a single base away.

Participants in the prospective study were enrolled through a virtual design, were aged about 18 to 100 years, and lived in 24 United States geographic areas. In the prospective study, cohorts were assigned on the basis of participant-reported clinical history obtained from a screening survey and a study questionnaire. In the prospective study, mobile phlebotomists collected whole blood, serum and a nasopharyngeal or oropharyngeal swab from each participant. Participants in the prospective study had the option to provide additional blood draws and questionnaires over a roughly two-month period. Prospective study blood samples were shipped either frozen or at room temperature before DNA extraction. TCRbeta CDR3 regions were amplified from genomic DNA using the immunoSEQ Assay, a bias-controlled multiplex PCR. The paper's data handling went like this. Nucleated cell counts per sample were estimated from amplification of reference gene primers within the assay. To quantify the absolute abundance of each unique TCRbeta CDR3 rearrangement, sequence reads were collapsed and filtered. For each sample, productive Simpson clonality was calculated as the square root of Simpson's diversity index across productive rearrangements. The immuneACCESS repertoire file appears here via TCRdb, limited to in-frame rearrangements. These files lack a portion of the clones; in checked studies, under half of the deficit traces to unresolved V genes, and the cause of the others is not known. V, J and clone size are those of that table, while D and trimming were read from the DNA. For this sample the table gives hundreds of thousands of clones, of which nearly 90% were detected only once. Of the sample, under 2% is held by the ten largest clones.

The investigation overall reported the following: Clinical and demographic metadata were provided uncurated, with the amount varying by source and participant.

What was sequenced was PBMCs or T cells enriched from blood (not recorded which). The chain is encoded by TRBV6-4 joined to TRBJ1-1; a tentative D match to TRBD1 spans 6 bases. The source is a woman younger than 30 with acute COVID-19. CDR3 sequence: CASSDWYRDLNTEAFF. The nucleotide sequence is TGTGCCAGCAGTGACTGGTACAGGGACCTGAACACTGAAGCTTTCTTT.